This T cell receptor (beta chain) appears in the sequencing data of a study of somatic mutations in cytotoxic T cells in rheumatoid arthritis. General study points: Rheumatoid arthritis patients and age-matched healthy controls showed no significant difference in CD8+ T-cell clonality. Antigens recognized by the expanded CD8+ clones were unknown.

Positive selection using magnetic beads isolated the CD4+ and CD8+ cells (purity was checked by flow cytometry). As processed by the authors: Among patient CD8+ clones larger than 1%, matches to published virus-specific TCRB sequences were rare. Libraries were prepared by immunoSEQ multiplex PCR; TCRdb keeps only in-frame clonotypes and omits some of them. V, J and clone size were drawn from that table, and D and trimming were deduced from the DNA. The profile covers 15,000 to 20,000 clones, with roughly 79% appearing a single time and about 22% taken by the ten largest. J lost 5 bases, V lost 4 bases, and 5 bases had no gene match. The germline V gene has CDR1 MNHEY and CDR2 SMNVEV (reference sequence). CDR3 length: 13 amino acids. For this clone: Its cognate antigen is unknown.

The chain joins TRBV27 to TRBJ2-7, with 7 bases lining up with TRBD1. This sequence was found in an adult with rheumatoid arthritis. The material sequenced was CD8+ T cells sorted from blood. CDR3 region: CASSWARGNEQYF. DNA for the CDR3: TGTGCCAGCAGTTGGGCCAGGGGGAACGAGCAGTACTTC.